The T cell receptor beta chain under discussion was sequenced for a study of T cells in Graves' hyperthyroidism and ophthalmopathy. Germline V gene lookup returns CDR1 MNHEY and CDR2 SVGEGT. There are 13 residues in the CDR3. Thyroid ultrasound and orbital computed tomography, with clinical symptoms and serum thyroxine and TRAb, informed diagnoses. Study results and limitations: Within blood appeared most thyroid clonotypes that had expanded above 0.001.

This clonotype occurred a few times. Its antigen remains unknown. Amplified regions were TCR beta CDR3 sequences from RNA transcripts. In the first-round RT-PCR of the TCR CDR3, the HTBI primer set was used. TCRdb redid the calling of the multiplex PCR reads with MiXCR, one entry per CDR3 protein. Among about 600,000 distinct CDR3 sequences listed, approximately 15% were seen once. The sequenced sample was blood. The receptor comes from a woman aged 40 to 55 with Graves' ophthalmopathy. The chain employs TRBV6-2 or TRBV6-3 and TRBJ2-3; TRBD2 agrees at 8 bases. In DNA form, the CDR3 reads TGTCCACAAATAGCGGGAAGCACAGATACGCAGTATTTT. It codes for CPQIAGSTDTQYF.